This T cell receptor beta chain was recovered during a study of T cells after somatic rescue of genetic block. Produced via immunoSEQ multiplex PCR; TCRdb's table is partial and in-frame only. The sample includes 68,000 or so clones, about 90% of them seen just once. V gave up 4 bases and J gave up 10 bases; unmatched junction bases: 10. The CDR3 has 15 amino acids. Germline CDR1 and CDR2: PRHDT and FYEKMQ (reference sequence). Sequences were obtained from peripheral blood mononuclear cells (PBMCs). The TCR was taken from a man aged 35 to 55. The chain combines TRBV13 with TRBJ2-1, with 10 bases that match TRBD1. The CDR3 spells CASSYHPGQGMEQFF. The CDR3 DNA follows: TGTGCCAGCAGCTATCATCCGGGACAGGGGATGGAGCAGTTCTTC.